These 21 T cell receptor beta chains originate from one sample sequenced in a study of T cells in Graves' hyperthyroidism and ophthalmopathy. Amplification targeted TCR beta CDR3 regions from RNA transcripts. Initially, a first-round RT-PCR of the TCR CDR3 employed the HTBI primer set. TCRdb passed the multiplex PCR reads through MiXCR, listing each CDR3 protein once. The data contain around 450,000 distinct CDR3 sequences, 15% to 17% of them singletons. Sequencing was carried out using blood. These receptors were taken from a young woman with Graves' hyperthyroidism.

The J gene is TRBJ1-3, the V gene TRBV15; possibly TRBD1 for D (5 bases). The CDR3 runs 13 residues. From germline, CDR1 is LNHNV and CDR2 YYDKDF (reference sequence). V lost 5 bases to trimming and J lost 8 bases, with 13 bases between them. In DNA, the CDR3 is TGTGCCACCAGCGGACACTTTGTCGACACCATATATTTT. It codes for CATSGHFVDTIYF.

The genes are TRBV6-1 and TRBJ2-3; TRBD2 matches 12 bases. Germline V gives CDR1 MNHNS, CDR2 SASEGT. This CDR3 has 14 amino acids. The J segment lost 5 bases and the V segment lost 6 bases, leaving 3 bases of the junction unmatched. As DNA, the CDR3 is TGTGCCAGCAGGACGGGACTAGCGGGAGATACGCAGTATTTT. Protein product: CASRTGLAGDTQYF.

This clonotype was observed a single time. One end of the junction does not line up with germline, which may come from a read error. V gene TRBV9 combines with J gene TRBJ1-2; D remains ambiguous. CDR1 is SGDLS and CDR2 is YYNGEE in the germline V gene. The CDR3 spans 14 residues. CDR3 in DNA: TGTGTCAGCAGCCCAACACTCGCAGGCTATGGCTACACCTTC. The encoded protein is CVSSPTLAGYGYTF.

This chain uses TRBV19 with TRBJ1-3, with D perhaps TRBD1 (6 bases). CDR1 and CDR2 from the germline V gene are LNHDA and SQIVND (reference sequence). Trimming pared 7 bases from V and 0 bases from J, leaving 16 bases between. CDR3 length: 16 amino acids. In DNA form, the CDR3 reads TGTGCCAGTACCCGCCAGGGGCCGCGCTCTGGAAACACCATATATTTT. It translates to CASTRQGPRSGNTIYF.

This sequence joins TRBV20-1 and TRBJ1-6; 9 nucleotides align to TRBD1. Germline trimming cut 7 bases from V and 5 bases from J; bases unmatched to any gene: 6. The germline V gene has CDR1 DFQATT and CDR2 SNEGSKA (reference sequence). The length of the CDR3 is 14 residues. The CDR3 reads CSVFRDRDNSPLHF. The CDR3 coding sequence is TGCAGTGTGTTCCGGGACAGGGATAATTCACCCCTCCACTTT.

This clonotype was observed a single time. The rearrangement links TRBV6-6 to TRBJ2-3; the D is unclear. This CDR3 region has 14 residues. The germline V gene has CDR1 MNHNY and CDR2 SVGAGI (reference sequence). The V end was cut by 0 bases, the J end by 4 bases, with 8 bases between. The CDR3 sequence: CASSYSGQADTQYF. The DNA of the CDR3 is TGTGCCAGCAGTTACTCTGGGCAGGCAGATACGCAGTATTTT.

This clonotype was counted between two and nine times. The gene calls are TRBV6-1 and TRBJ2-2; tentatively, D is TRBD1 (5 bases). Trimming took off 5 bases at V and 4 bases at J, with 20 bases between the two ends. Germline V gene sequence: CDR1 MNHNS, CDR2 SASEGT. The length of the CDR3 is 17 residues. This chain's CDR3 is CASSFLRAPGFTGELFF. CDR3 coding DNA: TGTGCCAGCAGTTTTCTCCGGGCTCCAGGGTTCACCGGGGAGCTGTTTTTT.

This clonotype was seen many times. The chain has TRBV2 and TRBJ2-5, with 7 bases aligning to TRBD2. Germline V lookup: CDR1 SNHLY, CDR2 FYNNEI. The ends lost 8 bases at V and 2 bases at J; junction bases unmatched: 8. This CDR3 spans 14 amino acids. The CDR3 region has the DNA TGTGCCAGCGGGGGTTTAGCGGGTCAAGAGACCCAGTACTTC. Encoded protein: CASGGLAGQETQYF.

This clonotype was counted at least ten times. This chain uses TRBV20-1 with TRBJ2-7; D remains ambiguous. V shed 2 bases and J shed 7 bases, with 15 bases lying between them. The CDR3 consists of 13 residues. CDR1 is DFQATT and CDR2 is SNEGSKA in the germline V gene (reference sequence). Here the CDR3 DNA reads TGCAGTGCTAGAAGTAGTCTGAGTGGGGAGCAGTACTTC. Translating gives CSARSSLSGEQYF.

V is TRBV5-1 and J is TRBJ2-4; 7 positions agree with TRBD2. The CDR3 has 13 amino acids. Germline-derived CDR1 and CDR2 are SGHRS and YFSETQ. Unmatched junction bases numbered 4, after V lost 2 bases and J lost 8 bases. The chain's CDR3 is CASSLWEGYIQYF. For the CDR3, the DNA is TGCGCCAGCAGCTTATGGGAGGGTTACATTCAGTACTTC.

On this clonotype itself: A much larger clone lies a single base off, so this may be a read error. The chain joins TRBV11-2 to TRBJ1-1; D uncertain. The CDR3 is 14 amino acids. The V and J ends lost 4 bases and 1 base respectively, with 10 bases between them. In germline, CDR1 is SGHAT, CDR2 FQNNGV. The CDR3 region is CASSSRSGNTEAFF. CDR3 in DNA: TGTGCCAGCAGCTCCCGGTCCGGGAACACTGAAGCTTTCTTT. The full variable domain, rest sourced from reference TRBV11-2 and TRBJ1-1, is EAGVAQSPRYKIIEKRQSVAFWCNPISGHATLYWYQQILGQGPKLLIQFQNNGVVDDSQLPKDRFSAERLKGVDSTLKIQPAKLEDSAVYLCASSSRSGNTEAFFGQGTRLTVV.

CDR3 protein: CASSIRGTNEQFF. The CDR3 coding sequence is TGTGCCAGTAGTATACGTGGTACTAATGAGCAGTTCTTC. The genes are TRBV19 and TRBJ2-1; the D is unclear. The germline V and J ends were trimmed by 2 bases and 7 bases, with 9 bases remaining between them. Germline V gene data show CDR1 as LNHDA and CDR2 as SQIVND (reference sequence). The CDR3 totals 13 residues.

The V gene is TRBV20-1, the J gene TRBJ2-5, with TRBD2 matching 9 bases. J lost 3 bases, V lost 0 bases, and 8 bases had no gene match. Germline V gene sequence: CDR1 DFQATT, CDR2 SNEGSKA (reference sequence). The CDR3 sequence is 16 residues long. CDR3 sequence: CSARDPAGGMKETQYF. Here the CDR3 DNA reads TGCAGTGCTAGAGATCCGGCGGGAGGGATGAAAGAGACCCAGTACTTC.

This clonotype occurred a few times. This chain uses TRBV9 with TRBJ2-3; a possible D gene is TRBD1 (6 bases). Between the trimmed V and J ends, which lost 4 bases and 1 base, there was a span of 13 bases. Per the germline V gene, CDR1 is SGDLS and CDR2 is YYNGEE. The CDR3 spans 15 residues. The CDR3 region has the DNA TGTGCCAGCAGCCTCACCCCAGGGGGCACAGATACGCAGTATTTT. Its translation: CASSLTPGGTDTQYF.

The chain combines TRBV4-1 with TRBJ2-7, with 9 bases identical to TRBD1. V lost 4 bases to trimming and J lost 3 bases; unmatched junction nucleotides: 7. Germline V lookup: CDR1 MGHRA, CDR2 YSYEKL. This CDR3 has 15 residues. For the CDR3, the DNA is TGCGCCAGCAGCCCTGCCGGGACAGGGAGCTACGAGCAGTACTTC. Its protein product is CASSPAGTGSYEQYF.

There are a few counts of this clonotype. The chain links TRBV6-1 to TRBJ2-7, with 9 bases that match TRBD1. Germline CDR1 is MNHNS and CDR2 is SASEGT. V lost 6 bases to trimming and J lost 1 base; unmatched junction nucleotides: 4. This CDR3 has 14 residues. The CDR3 spells CASSRGQGSYEQYF. Here the CDR3 DNA reads TGTGCCAGCAGCCGAGGACAGGGGTCCTACGAGCAGTACTTC.

This clonotype appeared a few times. V gene TRBV6-4 combines with J gene TRBJ2-6; 7 bases match TRBD1. Germline V gene lookup returns CDR1 MRHNA and CDR2 SNTAGT. J lost 0 bases, V lost 6 bases, and 8 bases had no gene match. This CDR3 contains 17 residues. CDR3 in amino acids: CASSPGQRVSGANVLTF. The CDR3, as DNA: TGTGCCAGCAGCCCGGGACAGAGAGTCTCTGGGGCCAACGTCCTGACTTTC.

There are many counts of this clonotype. V gene TRBV11-1 combines with J gene TRBJ2-5; a possible D gene is TRBD2 (6 bases). The CDR3 has 20 residues. Trimming took off 3 bases at V and 1 base at J, with 27 bases between the two ends. CDR1 and CDR2 (germline): SGHAT, FQDESV (reference sequence). DNA for the CDR3: TGTGCCAGCAGCTTCCCCCGTAATACCGGGAGCCGGAAACCCCAAGAGACCCAGTACTTC. Its protein product is CASSFPRNTGSRKPQETQYF.

This sequence joins TRBV5-1 and TRBJ1-1; D is uncertain. Trimming pared 0 bases from V and 2 bases from J, leaving 14 bases between. Looked up from germline, CDR1 is SGHRS and CDR2 is YFSETQ. This CDR3 region has 16 residues. The CDR3: CASSLDGHSRNTEAFF. For the CDR3, the DNA is TGCGCCAGCAGCTTGGACGGTCACAGCCGAAACACTGAAGCTTTCTTT.

DNA for the CDR3: TGTGCCAGCAGCTTAGCGTTGGGGGGCAATCAGCCCCAGCATTTT. Translated: CASSLALGGNQPQHF. The chain has TRBV7-2 and TRBJ1-5; D is perhaps TRBD1 (5 bases). V dropped 0 bases and J dropped 2 bases, with 8 bases sitting between them. Germline V gene lookup returns CDR1 SGHTA and CDR2 FQGNSA. The CDR3 covers 15 residues.

This clonotype has a count of ten or more. V gene TRBV2 combines with J gene TRBJ1-5; 8 bases are shared with TRBD1. With 3 bases clipped from V and 6 bases from J, the junction kept 13 bases outside the gene matches. Germline loops: CDR1 SNHLY, CDR2 FYNNEI. This CDR3 comprises 17 residues. CDR3 region: CASSETLTGARPQPQHF. As DNA, the CDR3 is TGTGCCAGCAGTGAGACCTTGACAGGGGCCCGACCTCAGCCCCAGCATTTT. Variable domain in full (rest from reference TRBV2 and TRBJ1-5): EPEVTQTPSHQVTQMGQEVILRCVPISNHLYFYWYRQILGQKVEFLVSFYNNEISEKSEIFDDQFSVERPDGSNFTLKIRSTKLEDSAMYFCASSETLTGARPQPQHFGDGTRLSIL.